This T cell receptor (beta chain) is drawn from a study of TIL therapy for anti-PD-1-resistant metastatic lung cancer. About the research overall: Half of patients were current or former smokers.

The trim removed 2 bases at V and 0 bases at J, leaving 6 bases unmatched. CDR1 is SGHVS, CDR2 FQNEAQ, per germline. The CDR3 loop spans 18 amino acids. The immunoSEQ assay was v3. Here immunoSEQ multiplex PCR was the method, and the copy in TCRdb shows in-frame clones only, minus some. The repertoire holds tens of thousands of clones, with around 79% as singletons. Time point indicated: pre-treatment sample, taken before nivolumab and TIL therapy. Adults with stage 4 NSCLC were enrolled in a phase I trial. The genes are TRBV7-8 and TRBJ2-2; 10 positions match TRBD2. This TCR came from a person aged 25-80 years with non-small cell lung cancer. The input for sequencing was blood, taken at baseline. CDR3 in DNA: TGTGCCAGCAGCTTACGGTTCGGACTAGCGGCGAACACCGGGGAGCTGTTTTTT. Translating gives CASSLRFGLAANTGELFF.